This T cell receptor beta chain was captured by sequencing in a study of blood T cell repertoires in COVID-19 (dated by TCRdb to about 2020). In terms of the full investigation: Samples from collaborators originated in the United States, Italy and Spain and spanned both the acute and convalescent phases of COVID-19. The material from the prospective study consisted of cDNA or gDNA derived from T cells, B-cell-depleted T cells, or PBMCs. Subjects who had been exposed to COVID-19, were actively infected with it, or had recovered from it provided the deeply sampled blood TCRbeta repertoires that made up the dataset. The repertoires were released in a freely available public database meant as a resource for research on the immune response to SARS-CoV-2. Samples came from the ongoing ImmuneRACE study (first 160 participants) plus 1,254 subjects from 6 global collaborators. Sample metadata almost always included a de-identified subject ID, COVID-19 status, age in years and sex. Where HLA class I and class II types were available, the types were taken from metadata supplied by the sample provider, not from assay-based typing.

Participants in the prospective study were enrolled through a virtual design, were aged about 18 to 100 years, and lived in fewer than 30 United States geographic areas. To assign participants to cohorts, the prospective study relied on clinical history that participants themselves reported in a screening survey and a study questionnaire. Recovered participants in ImmuneRACE Cohort 3 were defined as having two consecutive negative NP/OP PCR tests, clearance from a healthcare professional, or resolution of symptoms. In the prospective study, whole blood, serum and a nasopharyngeal or oropharyngeal swab were collected from each participant by mobile phlebotomists. Participants in the prospective study had the option to provide additional blood draws and questionnaires over an approximately 2-month period. Blood samples from the prospective study were shipped frozen or at room temperature prior to DNA extraction.

The investigation overall reported the following: The quantity of clinical and demographic metadata differed by source and by participant and was supplied without curation.

Per the germline V gene (reference sequence), DFQATT is the CDR1 and SNEGSKA is the CDR2. The CDR3 holds 13 amino acids from the cysteine to the phenylalanine. The only DNA kept is the CDR3, 39 bases in frame from the first base. V is cut back by 3 bases and J by 2 bases, with 3 bases in the junction unmatched. The immunoSEQ Assay, a bias-controlled multiplex PCR, was used to amplify TCRbeta CDR3 regions from genomic DNA. The paper's processing steps were these. Within the assay, amplification of reference gene primers was used to estimate how many nucleated cells each sample contained. To quantify the absolute abundance of each unique TCRbeta CDR3 rearrangement, sequence reads were collapsed and filtered. For each sample, productive Simpson clonality was calculated as the square root of Simpson's diversity index across productive rearrangements. Held by TCRdb, this immuneACCESS table contains in-frame sequences only and omits some clones. Under half of the omission traces to an unresolved V gene where checked; the cause of the rest is unknown. That table is the source of V, J and clone size, and D and trimming were worked out from the DNA. This sample has 300,000 or so clones in its table, and 80% to 95% of those were observed once. Roughly 1.1% of the sample belongs to the ten largest clones.

Regarding this clone: The antigen this receptor binds is unknown. The sample holds no much larger clone one base away, and base qualities are not on file.

The sample taken for sequencing was PBMCs or T cells enriched from blood (not recorded which). The chain joins TRBV20-1 to TRBJ1-2; 7 bases in the middle match TRBD1. The source is a woman aged 25 to 45 who had recovered from COVID-19. Here is the DNA: TGCAGTGCTAGTAGGGGACAGAACTATGGCTACACCTTC. Protein translation: CSASRGQNYGYTF.